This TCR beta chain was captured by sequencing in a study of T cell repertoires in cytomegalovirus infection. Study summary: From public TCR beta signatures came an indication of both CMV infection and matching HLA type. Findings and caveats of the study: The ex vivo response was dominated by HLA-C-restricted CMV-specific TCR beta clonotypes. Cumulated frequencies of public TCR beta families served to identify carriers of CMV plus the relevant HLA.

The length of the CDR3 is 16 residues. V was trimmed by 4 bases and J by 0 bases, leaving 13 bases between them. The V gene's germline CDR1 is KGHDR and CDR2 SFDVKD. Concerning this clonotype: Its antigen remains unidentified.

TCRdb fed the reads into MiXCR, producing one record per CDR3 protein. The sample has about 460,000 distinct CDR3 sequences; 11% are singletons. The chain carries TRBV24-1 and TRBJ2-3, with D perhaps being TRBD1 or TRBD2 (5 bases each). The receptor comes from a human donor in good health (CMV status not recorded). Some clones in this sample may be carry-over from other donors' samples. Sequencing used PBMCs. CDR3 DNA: TGTGCCACCAGTGACCCGGGACGGTCTAGCACAGATACGCAGTATTTT. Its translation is CATSDPGRSSTDTQYF.